This TCR beta chain emerged from a study of blood T cell repertoires in COVID-19. Study as a whole: COVID-19 samples from acute and convalescent phases originated in the United States, Italy and Spain. Sources were T cells, B-cell-depleted T cells, or PBMCs; the material itself was cDNA or gDNA.

The CDR3 spans 17 residues. The germline V gene has CDR1 LGHDT and CDR2 YNNKEL (reference sequence). Losses at the gene ends were 0 bases for V and 5 bases for J; bases not matched to a gene: 12. Libraries were prepared by immunoSEQ multiplex PCR; TCRdb keeps only in-frame clonotypes and omits some of them. The table lists tens of thousands of clones, around nine tenths of them singletons. The gene calls are TRBV3-1 (or the pseudogene TRBV3-2) and TRBJ2-5; 7 bases match TRBD2. Specimen: peripheral blood. The sequence derives from a man aged 50 to 60 with active COVID-19. This CDR3 reads CASSQDRVRGRGETQYF. CDR3 in DNA: TGTGCCAGCAGCCAAGATCGGGTTCGCGGGAGAGGGGAGACCCAGTACTTC.